The 19 T cell receptor beta chains given below trace back to one sample, sequenced in a study of control samples from healthy donors and cancer patients. Libraries were prepared by immunoSEQ multiplex PCR; TCRdb keeps only in-frame clonotypes and omits some of them. The table has 110,000 or so clones, 89% seen once. What was sequenced was blood. These receptors originate from a man aged 45-65 years in good health.

In nucleotides, the CDR3 is TGCGCCAGCAGCTTGGACGTAGCGGGTGGCTACACCTTC. Protein: CASSLDVAGGYTF. The V and J genes are TRBV5-1 and TRBJ1-2; D unresolved. Trimming took 0 bases from V and 7 from J, leaving 10 bases between them. CDR1 is SGHRS and CDR2 is YFSETQ in the germline V gene. The CDR3 runs 13 residues.

This rearrangement joins TRBV6-5 to TRBJ1-2; maybe TRBD1 (6 bases). Germline V gives CDR1 MNHEY, CDR2 SVGAGI. V lost 8 bases and J lost 4, with 20 bases in between. The CDR3 is 15 residues long. This CDR3 reads CASFPGGAQSYGYTF. The CDR3 region has the DNA TGTGCCAGCTTCCCTGGGGGGGCGCAGAGCTATGGCTACACCTTC.

The J gene is TRBJ1-1, the V gene TRBV7-2; D might be TRBD1 (6 bases). CDR1 is SGHTA and CDR2 is FQGNSA in the germline V gene. Trimming left V 3 bases short and J 1 base short, with 9 bases between. This CDR3 has 14 residues. For the CDR3, the DNA is TGTGCCAGCAGCTTTCAGGGGCAGAACACTGAAGCTTTCTTT. It yields the protein CASSFQGQNTEAFF.

The chain is built from TRBV5-6 and TRBJ1-4; the D is unclear. V lost 2 bases to trimming and J lost 6 bases, with 17 bases between them. The length of the CDR3 is 16 residues. In germline, CDR1 is SGHDT, CDR2 YYEEEE. The CDR3, as DNA: TGTGCCAGCAGCTTTTTTTTTGGGGAGTTGGATGAAAAACTGTTTTTT. Amino acid sequence: CASSFFFGELDEKLFF.

This rearrangement joins TRBV19 to TRBJ1-1; weak D call: TRBD1 (6 bases). The CDR3 totals 15 residues. CDR1 is LNHDA, CDR2 SQIVND, per germline (reference sequence). The V end was cut by 7 bases, the J end by 0 bases, with 15 bases between. CDR3 sequence: CASIQGSRMNTEAFF. The CDR3 nucleotides read TGTGCCAGTATACAGGGTTCTCGGATGAACACTGAAGCTTTCTTT.

V is TRBV15 and J is TRBJ1-5, with D possibly matching TRBD1 (6 bases). CDR3 length equals 19 residues. Trimming took 3 bases from V and 0 from J, leaving 21 bases between them. From germline, CDR1 is LNHNV and CDR2 YYDKDF (reference sequence). The DNA for the CDR3 is TGTGCCACCAGCAGTGGCTATAGGGGGGGCGAATATAGCAATCAGCCCCAGCATTTT. Translating gives CATSSGYRGGEYSNQPQHF.

This chain joins TRBV6-5 and TRBJ2-1, with 10 nucleotides matching TRBD2. This CDR3 is 15 amino acids long. From germline, CDR1 is MNHEY and CDR2 SVGAGI. With V trimmed by 7 bases and J by 8 bases, 11 bases remained unmatched. CDR3 sequence reads: CASTGSGGARDEQFF. In DNA, the CDR3 is TGTGCCAGCACGGGAAGCGGGGGGGCACGGGATGAGCAGTTCTTC.

The chain uses TRBV24-1 and TRBJ1-5; D remains ambiguous. This CDR3 region has 16 residues. The ends were cut back, 4 bases at V and 2 bases at J, with 14 bases in the middle. Germline CDR1 KGHDR, CDR2 SFDVKD. The CDR3 region has the DNA TGTGCCACCAGTGACACTCAGGTTGACGGCAATCAGCCCCAGCATTTT. Translated, it gives CATSDTQVDGNQPQHF.

This chain joins TRBV6-2 or TRBV6-3 and TRBJ2-2, with 7 bases fitting TRBD2. The CDR3 is 15 amino acids. The germline V gene has CDR1 MNHEY and CDR2 SVGEGT. After removal of 6 bases from V and 7 bases from J, the junction contained 11 bases not matched to a gene. As DNA, the CDR3 is TGTGCCAGCAGCCCCGCCCCAGGGAGGGGCGGGGAGCTGTTTTTT. Its translation is CASSPAPGRGGELFF.

The chain couples TRBV5-1 to TRBJ2-7; D may be TRBD1 (6 bases). V shed 0 bases and J shed 5 bases, with 18 bases lying between them. The CDR3 consists of 16 residues. The germline V gene encodes CDR1 SGHRS and CDR2 YFSETQ. CDR3 loop: CASSLVPPGEMDEQYF. The CDR3 nucleotides read TGCGCCAGCAGCTTGGTTCCTCCAGGGGAAATGGACGAGCAGTACTTC.

The rearrangement uses TRBV6-6 and TRBJ1-4; 7 bases fit TRBD1. CDR3 size: 14 residues. Germline V gene lookup returns CDR1 MNHNY and CDR2 SVGAGI (reference sequence). V trimming: 6 bases; J trimming: 8 bases; junction bases outside the gene matches: 9. The CDR3 here is CASRPDREQEKLFF. The CDR3 bases are TGTGCCAGCAGACCCGACAGGGAACAAGAAAAACTGTTTTTT.

This chain uses TRBV10-2 with TRBJ2-7; D is uncertain. Germline CDR1 is WSHSY and CDR2 is SAAADI. Trimming pared 10 bases from V and 1 base from J, leaving 8 bases between. This CDR3 has 11 residues. Here the CDR3 DNA reads TGCGCCACCCGTAATTCCTACGAGCAGTACTTC. It translates to CATRNSYEQYF.

The chain is built from TRBV6-1 and TRBJ2-1, with D tentatively TRBD2 (6 bases). The CDR3 sequence is 14 residues long. With 0 bases removed from V and 9 bases from J, the gap between germline ends came to 12 bases. The V gene's germline CDR1 is MNHNS and CDR2 SASEGT. CDR3 in DNA: TGTGCCAGCAGTGAAGCTTGGCTAGCGCCTGAGCAGTTCTTC. Protein: CASSEAWLAPEQFF.

V usage is TRBV2 and J usage is TRBJ1-2; no firm D call. Deletions cut 7 bases from V and 6 bases from J, with 6 bases between. The CDR3 is 10 amino acids. Germline V gene lookup returns CDR1 SNHLY and CDR2 FYNNEI. The CDR3 is CASKLDGYTF. CDR3 nucleotides: TGTGCCAGCAAATTGGATGGCTACACCTTC.

The chain has TRBV5-4 and TRBJ1-2, with 8 positions matching TRBD1. V was clipped by 2 bases and J by 8 bases; unmatched bases: 11. Germline V lookup: CDR1 SGHNT, CDR2 YYREEE (reference sequence). The CDR3 runs 15 residues. The CDR3 coding sequence is TGTGCCAGCAGCTTTTCTGGGCAGGGGGCAGGAGGCTACACCTTC. Its protein product is CASSFSGQGAGGYTF.

The rearrangement joins TRBV6-1 to TRBJ2-2; weak D call: TRBD2 (5 bases). CDR3 length equals 15 residues. Trimming shortened V by 3 bases and J by 4 bases, and 12 bases separated the two germline ends. Germline CDR1 reads MNHNS; CDR2 reads SASEGT. The CDR3 loop is CASSDGVGSTGELFF. The CDR3 DNA follows: TGTGCCAGCAGTGACGGGGTGGGGAGCACCGGGGAGCTGTTTTTT.

The DNA of the CDR3 is TGTGCCAGCAGCGGTCCGGGTACCAGCTCCTACAATGAGCAGTTCTTC. This translates into CASSGPGTSSYNEQFF. This sequence joins TRBV9 and TRBJ2-1, with unresolved D. The germline CDR1 and CDR2 sequences are SGDLS and YYNGEE. Between the trimmed V and J ends, which lost 3 bases and 0 bases, there was a span of 13 bases. The CDR3 consists of 16 residues.

The rearrangement joins TRBV12-3 or TRBV12-4 to TRBJ2-7, with unresolved D. Trimming took off 5 bases at V and 2 bases at J, with 10 bases between the two ends. The CDR3 contains 13 residues. In DNA form, the CDR3 reads TGTGCCAGCAGTCCCCGTCTAGCCTACGAGCAGTACTTC. This encodes CASSPRLAYEQYF.

The V and J genes are TRBV27 and TRBJ1-1; possible D gene TRBD1, 6 bases. Germline V CDR1 and CDR2: MNHEY, SMNVEV (reference sequence). The CDR3 is made up of 16 amino acids. V was trimmed by 5 bases and J by 0 bases, leaving 16 bases between them. The CDR3 DNA reads TGTGCCAGCAGTCCCTCCCGGGACATCCTGAACACTGAAGCTTTCTTT. Protein product: CASSPSRDILNTEAFF.